This TCR beta chain was obtained from a study of blood T cell repertoires in COVID-19. V was cut by 0 bases and J by 0 bases, with 6 bases left in between. Germline CDR1 reads LNHDA; CDR2 reads SQIVND (reference sequence). This CDR3 is built from 15 residues. Data came from immunoSEQ multiplex PCR; TCRdb stores just in-frame clones and leaves some out. The sample includes about 180,000 clones, about 86% of them seen just once. The chain joins TRBV19 to TRBJ2-1; D is undetermined. The source of this sequence is a young woman with active or convalescent COVID-19. Sequenced: peripheral blood. The CDR3: CASSIDRNSYNEQFF. In DNA, the CDR3 is TGTGCCAGTAGTATAGATCGTAACTCCTACAATGAGCAGTTCTTC.